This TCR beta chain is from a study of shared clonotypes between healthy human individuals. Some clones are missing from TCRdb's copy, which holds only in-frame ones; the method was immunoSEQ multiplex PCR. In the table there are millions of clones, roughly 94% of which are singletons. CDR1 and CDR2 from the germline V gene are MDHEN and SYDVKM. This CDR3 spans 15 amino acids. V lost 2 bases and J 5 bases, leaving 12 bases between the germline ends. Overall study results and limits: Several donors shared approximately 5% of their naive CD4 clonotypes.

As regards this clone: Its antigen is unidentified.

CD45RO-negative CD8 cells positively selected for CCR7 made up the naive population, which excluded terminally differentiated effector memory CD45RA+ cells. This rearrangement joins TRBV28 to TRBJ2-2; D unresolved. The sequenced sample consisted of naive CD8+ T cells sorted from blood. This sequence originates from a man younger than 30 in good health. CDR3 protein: CASSLRSLDTGELFF. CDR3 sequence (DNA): TGTGCCAGCAGTTTACGGTCTCTAGATACCGGGGAGCTGTTTTTT.